One sample yielded the 8 T cell receptor beta chains listed below, sequenced in a study of tumor and adjacent non-tumor tissue in lung cancer. A modified ARM-PCR protocol with three rounds of nested PCR amplified TCRbeta. From the multiplex PCR reads, TCRdb called clonotypes with MiXCR, one entry per CDR3 protein. The repertoire includes more than 45,000 distinct CDR3 sequences, around two thirds of them detected once, and roughly 25% sits in the top ten. No cell sorting was done before RNA was extracted from the tissue. This non-tumor lung sample came from over 3 cm beyond the tumor edge. The material sequenced was distant non-tumor lung tissue. The origin of the receptors is a woman in her fifties or sixties with non-small cell lung cancer.

Comment on this clonotype: One junction end disagrees with the germline gene, perhaps due to a read error. The chain recombines TRBV4-2 with TRBJ1-2; D unresolved. This CDR3 has 15 amino acids. Germline V gene sequence: CDR1 LGHNA, CDR2 YNFKEQ. In DNA, the CDR3 is TGTGCCAGCAACCAATTGGCCCTACCCAACTATGGCCACACCTTC. Amino acids: CASNQLALPNYGHTF.

The gene calls are TRBV28 and TRBJ1-2; the D is unclear. Deletions cut 6 bases from V and 4 bases from J, with 15 bases between. CDR3 size: 14 residues. From germline, CDR1 is MDHEN and CDR2 SYDVKM. CDR3 amino acids: CASRTQAGSYGYTF. CDR3 nucleotides: TGTGCCAGCAGGACCCAAGCGGGTAGCTATGGCTACACCTTC.

V usage is TRBV4-3 and J usage is TRBJ2-7, with 11 bases matching TRBD2. This CDR3 is 15 amino acids long. CDR1 and CDR2 (germline): LGHNA, YSLEER. The trim removed 5 bases at V and 3 bases at J, leaving 6 bases unmatched. The CDR3, as DNA: TGCGCCAGCAGCATGCGACTAGCGGGAATCTACGAGCAGTACTTC. Protein sequence: CASSMRLAGIYEQYF.

Note on this clonotype: A much bigger clone sits one base away, suggesting this may be a read error. The chain employs TRBV7-8 and TRBJ1-2; TRBD1 aligns across 9 bases. The germline V gene encodes CDR1 SGHVS and CDR2 FQNEAQ. J gave up 8 bases and V 5 bases, and 9 bases lay outside the gene matches. The CDR3 is 14 residues long. In DNA form, the CDR3 reads TGTGCCAGCAGCCCAGGGGACAGGGCGGGCGGCTACACCTTC. Translating gives CASSPGDRAGGYTF.

V and J are TRBV5-6 and TRBJ1-5, with TRBD1 matching 8 bases. Per germline, CDR1 SGHDT and CDR2 YYEEEE. J was trimmed by 7 bases and V by 5 bases; bases with no gene match: 8. There are 14 residues in the CDR3. The CDR3 nucleotides read TGTGCCAGCAGTAGTGGACAGGGACAACAGCCCCAGCATTTT. It translates to CASSSGQGQQPQHF.

Turning to this clonotype: This may stem from a read error, because a much larger clone lies one nucleotide away. The V and J genes are TRBV7-9 and TRBJ2-7; 8 positions match TRBD2. The V segment lost 5 bases and the J segment 9 bases; nucleotides outside the gene matches: 9. Germline values: CDR1 SEHNR, CDR2 FQNEAQ (reference sequence). This CDR3 has 13 amino acids. The CDR3 loop is CASSASGSHVQYF. The CDR3 DNA follows: TGTGCCAGCAGCGCGAGCGGGAGCCACGTGCAGTACTTC.

Turning to this clonotype: The junction departs from the called germline gene at one end, perhaps through a read error. The chain carries TRBV4-3 and TRBJ1-3; D is unclear. This CDR3 comprises 15 residues. CDR1 is LGHNA and CDR2 is YSLEER in the germline V gene. The CDR3 DNA reads TGCGCCAGCAGCCAAGCATGGGGTCCCGGAAGCACCATATATTTT. Translated, it gives CASSQAWGPGSTIYF.

This clonotype has a count of ten or more. The chain has TRBV6-5 and TRBJ1-1; D is possibly TRBD1 (5 bases). The V and J ends lost 8 bases and 1 base respectively, with 14 bases between them. Germline CDR1 MNHEY, CDR2 SVGAGI. The CDR3 length is 14 residues. The CDR3 protein is CASGLGQGNTEAFF. DNA for the CDR3: TGTGCCAGCGGGCTTGGGCAGGGGAACACTGAAGCTTTCTTT.